These 16 T cell receptor beta chains were sequenced from one sample in a study of T-cell reconstitution after alpha-beta-depleted transplantation in children. Unique molecular identifiers were incorporated when the TCRbeta library was constructed. TCRdb fed the PCR reads into MiXCR, producing one record per CDR3 protein. The sample lists approximately 390,000 distinct CDR3 sequences; roughly 10% were seen once. The material was PBMCs from the stem cell graft donor, obtained from the stem cell graft. The receptors were sampled from a human donor who donated a stem cell graft to a child with acute myeloid leukemia.

This clonotype was seen a handful of times. The chain recombines TRBV18 with TRBJ1-1; D is undetermined. From germline, CDR1 is KGHSH and CDR2 LQKENI. This CDR3 comprises 12 residues. The V and J ends lost 5 bases and 11 bases respectively, with 15 bases between them. The CDR3 reads CASSTDGPGAFF. For the CDR3, the DNA is TGTGCCAGCTCAACAGACGGACCGGGCGCTTTCTTT.

The chain combines TRBV27 with TRBJ2-7, with D hard to call. V lost 5 bases and J lost 9, with 17 bases in between. Germline CDR1 MNHEY, CDR2 SMNVEV (reference sequence). The CDR3 sequence is 13 residues long. The CDR3 loop reads CASSHRAPGPQYF. The CDR3 DNA is TGTGCCAGCAGTCACCGGGCCCCCGGGCCGCAGTACTTC.

This clonotype was seen only a few times. The chain employs TRBV20-1 and TRBJ1-2; 7 nucleotides line up with TRBD1. This CDR3 is 16 amino acids long. Germline assignment: CDR1 DFQATT and CDR2 SNEGSKA (reference sequence). Trimming cost V 3 bases and J 2 bases; bases outside gene matches: 12. The CDR3 DNA follows: TGCAGTGCTAGCGGTCCCGGGACAGATAAAAACTATGGCTACACCTTC. Translation gives CSASGPGTDKNYGYTF.

The chain combines TRBV2 with TRBJ2-5; 8 nucleotides agree with TRBD1. The CDR3 runs to 12 residues. The germline V gene encodes CDR1 SNHLY and CDR2 FYNNEI. The junction had 1 base not matched to a gene; V was cut back by 7 bases and J by 3 bases. The CDR3 nucleotides are TGTGCCAGCAAGACAGGGGAAGAGACCCAGTACTTC. The encoded protein is CASKTGEETQYF.

With regard to this clonotype: An end of the junction differs from the germline gene, which may be a read error. The chain combines TRBV7-2 with TRBJ1-1, with D hard to call. Germline V lookup: CDR1 SGHTA, CDR2 FQGNSA. The CDR3 sequence is 13 residues long. The CDR3 region is CAGSSLPGTEAFF. CDR3 nucleotides: TGTGCCGGCAGCTCATTGCCGGGCACTGAAGCTTTCTTT.

The chain combines TRBV7-2 with TRBJ2-3; unclear D gene. This CDR3 region has 13 residues. V dropped 2 bases and J dropped 5 bases, with 8 bases sitting between them. Germline CDR1 reads SGHTA; CDR2 reads FQGNSA. Written as DNA, the CDR3 is TGTGCCAGCAGCTTAATGGTTGGAGATACGCAGTATTTT. Its protein is CASSLMVGDTQYF.

The genes are TRBV7-9 and TRBJ2-5; TRBD2 matches at 8 bases. This CDR3 has 17 residues. The V and J ends lost 7 bases and 5 bases, in that order; junction bases with no gene match: 18. Germline CDR1 and CDR2: SEHNR and FQNEAQ (reference sequence). The CDR3 bases are TGTGCCAGCACCCCCCGTATACGTAGCGGGATCGGGGAGACCCAGTACTTC. Amino acids: CASTPRIRSGIGETQYF.

This clonotype was observed a handful of times. This chain links TRBV15 with TRBJ2-1, with TRBD1 identical over 7 bases. The ends lost 0 bases at V and 6 bases at J; junction bases unmatched: 2. Germline V CDR1 and CDR2: LNHNV, YYDKDF (reference sequence). The CDR3 covers 14 residues. CDR3 bases: TGTGCCACCAGCAGAGAAAACAGGGGCAATGAGCAGTTCTTC. Protein product: CATSRENRGNEQFF.

This clonotype has ten or more counts. This chain uses TRBV4-1 with TRBJ2-2; D uncertain. The V end lost 0 bases, the J end lost 1 base, and 9 bases lay between the germline ends. CDR1 and CDR2 from the germline V gene are MGHRA and YSYEKL. This CDR3 has 16 residues. The CDR3 DNA sequence: TGCGCCAGCAGCCAAGAAGTGGCAGGGAACACCGGGGAGCTGTTTTTT. Encoded protein: CASSQEVAGNTGELFF.

This chain joins TRBV4-1 and TRBJ2-5; 13 bases are a match to TRBD2. The CDR3 length is 16 residues. Germline V gene data show CDR1 as MGHRA and CDR2 as YSYEKL. Trimming cost V 2 bases and J 5 bases; bases outside gene matches: 5. CDR3: CASSQLGLAGRETQYF. CDR3 nucleotides: TGCGCCAGCAGCCAACTGGGACTAGCGGGGCGGGAGACCCAGTACTTC.

About this clonotype: A read error may explain this, as a much larger clone is one base away. The CDR3 end shows no conserved phenylalanine or tryptophan, and so a read error is likely. The chain has TRBV20-1 and TRBJ2-5, with D perhaps matching TRBD2 (5 bases). Germline assignment: CDR1 DFQATT and CDR2 SNEGSKA (reference sequence). The CDR3 runs to 13 residues. Between the trimmed V and J ends, which lost 6 bases and 2 bases, there was a span of 13 bases. The CDR3 sequence is CSAAGGGQETQYS. CDR3 DNA sequence: TGCAGTGCGGCAGGAGGTGGACAAGAGACCCAGTACTCC.

The table lists this clonotype with many counts. The gene calls are TRBV12-3 or TRBV12-4 and TRBJ1-1, with 10 positions matching TRBD1. The CDR3 has 17 amino acids. With V trimmed by 3 bases and J by 6 bases, 13 bases remained unmatched. The chain's CDR3 is CASSLVGTGAVGAEAFF. The CDR3 nucleotides are TGTGCCAGCAGTTTGGTAGGGACAGGGGCTGTTGGGGCTGAAGCTTTCTTT.

As concerns this clonotype: A much bigger clone sits one base away, suggesting this may be a read error. This chain connects TRBV29-1 to TRBJ2-3; tentatively, D is TRBD2 (6 bases). Germline CDR1 is SQVTM and CDR2 is ANQGSEA. V lost 6 bases and J 5 bases, leaving 15 bases between the germline ends. The CDR3 is 13 amino acids. The CDR3: CSVDAGPGDTQYF. DNA of the CDR3: TGCAGCGTCGATGCGGGGCCCGGAGATACGCAGTATTTT.

The V call is TRBV5-1, the J call TRBJ2-2, with D tentatively TRBD1 (6 bases). The V and J ends lost 1 base and 1 base respectively, with 14 bases between them. CDR3 length: 17 residues. Germline lookup yields CDR1 SGHRS and CDR2 YFSETQ. CDR3 sequence (DNA): TGCGCCAGCAGCTTGAATCGTGGGACACGGAACACCGGGGAGCTGTTTTTT. This translates into CASSLNRGTRNTGELFF.

This clonotype was found a few times. J is TRBJ2-3 and V is TRBV18; D gene ambiguous. The CDR3 loop spans 14 amino acids. V lost 3 bases and J lost 1, with 8 bases in between. The V gene's germline CDR1 is KGHSH and CDR2 LQKENI. CDR3 sequence reads: CASSPPSRTDTQYF. The CDR3 region has the DNA TGTGCCAGCTCACCCCCCTCGCGCACAGATACGCAGTATTTT.

This clonotype was seen a few times. The V and J genes are TRBV12-3 or TRBV12-4 and TRBJ1-2, with D perhaps matching TRBD1 (5 bases). V dropped 5 bases and J dropped 3 bases, with 10 bases sitting between them. The length of the CDR3 is 13 residues. CDR3 nucleotide sequence: TGTGCCAGCAGTGGATTGGGGGACTATGGCTACACCTTC. Protein: CASSGLGDYGYTF.